These 30 T cell receptor beta chains were sequenced from one sample in a study of CD8+CD57+ T cells in acquired aplastic anemia. Profiling that covered TCR beta VDJ and CDR3 relied on genomic DNA as its template. TCRdb recomputed calls from the reads with MiXCR, one row per CDR3 protein. The sample has approximately 150,000 distinct CDR3 sequences, 65% to 75% seen once; the top ten hold 35% to 50%. Patients included in sequencing had previously demonstrated CD8+CD57+ cell expansion by flow cytometry. Sequences were obtained from sorted CD4+, CD8+, or CD8+CD57+ T cells (not recorded which) from PBMCs. These receptors were obtained from a human donor with aplastic anemia.

This chain joins TRBV20-1 and TRBJ1-3; D gene uncertain. Looked up from germline, CDR1 is DFQATT and CDR2 is SNEGSKA (reference sequence). This CDR3 is built from 13 residues. V shed 3 bases and J shed 0 bases, with 6 bases lying between them. The CDR3 sequence is CSASLASGNTIYF. The CDR3 region has the DNA TGCAGTGCTAGCCTCGCCTCTGGAAACACCATATATTTT.

CDR3 nucleotides: TGTGCCAGTGCCGGGGGTGGACTAGCGGGAGGCTCCTACGAGCAGTACTTC. Encoded protein: CASAGGGLAGGSYEQYF. This rearrangement joins TRBV19 to TRBJ2-7; 14 positions match TRBD2. Germline V lookup: CDR1 LNHDA, CDR2 SQIVND (reference sequence). The CDR3 length is 17 residues. The trim removed 8 bases at V and 0 bases at J, leaving 9 bases unmatched.

Here the CDR3 reads CASSLGGAPNEQFF. In DNA, the CDR3 is TGTGCCAGCAGCTTAGGCGGGGCCCCAAATGAGCAGTTCTTC. The chain combines TRBV7-3 with TRBJ2-1; D may be TRBD2 (6 bases). Germline CDR1 is SGHTA and CDR2 is FQGTGA. CDR3 length: 14 amino acids. V gave up 2 bases and J gave up 7 bases, with 12 bases separating them.

The chain links TRBV24-1 to TRBJ1-4; D call uncertain. The CDR3 sequence is 10 residues long. The germline V gene has CDR1 KGHDR and CDR2 SFDVKD. V gave up 8 bases and J gave up 6 bases, with 3 bases separating them. Written as DNA, the CDR3 is TGTGCCACCATAGATGAAAAACTGTTTTTT. This translates into CATIDEKLFF.

Regarding this clonotype: Just one base apart from a much larger clone, this may be a read error. Given the absence of the conserved phenylalanine or tryptophan at the CDR3 end, a read error is likely. The chain is built from TRBV6-4 and TRBJ1-1; D unclear. The CDR3 sequence is 13 residues long. Per the germline V gene, CDR1 is MRHNA and CDR2 is SNTAGT. In DNA, the CDR3 is TGTGCCAGCAGTGGGACGGATAACAATGAAGCTTTCCTT. It encodes CASSGTDNNEAFL.

This clonotype has a single count. V gene TRBV29-1 combines with J gene TRBJ1-5; no reliable D call. CDR1 is SQVTM and CDR2 is ANQGSEA in the germline V gene. Trimming shortened V by 0 bases and J by 2 bases, and 14 bases separated the two germline ends. The CDR3 sequence is 16 residues long. This CDR3 is CSVEEKVVQGNQPQHF. CDR3 nucleotides: TGCAGCGTTGAAGAAAAGGTGGTGCAGGGCAATCAGCCCCAGCATTTT.

This sequence joins TRBV24-1 and TRBJ2-7; D ambiguous. V lost 4 bases, J lost 3 bases, and 15 bases lay in between. This CDR3 spans 15 amino acids. Germline CDR1 is KGHDR and CDR2 is SFDVKD. CDR3 amino acids: CATSDRDTDFYEQYF. CDR3 nucleotide sequence: TGTGCCACCAGTGACCGAGACACCGACTTCTACGAGCAGTACTTC.

The rearrangement links TRBV24-1 to TRBJ2-7, with TRBD1 as a possible D gene (5 bases). This CDR3 is built from 13 residues. Trimming removed 9 bases from V and 0 bases from J, with 11 bases in between. CDR1 and CDR2 from the germline V gene are KGHDR and SFDVKD. The CDR3 coding sequence is TGTGCCACCGGGGCAGGGAACTCCTACGAGCAGTACTTC. As protein: CATGAGNSYEQYF.

This chain connects TRBV5-1 to TRBJ1-2; D gene uncertain. The V gene's germline CDR1 is SGHRS and CDR2 YFSETQ. This CDR3 region has 13 residues. V was cut by 0 bases and J by 6 bases, with 9 bases left in between. The CDR3 region has the DNA TGCGCCAGCAGCTTGGGTGCCGATGATGGCTACACCTTC. It encodes CASSLGADDGYTF.

The gene calls are TRBV25-1 and TRBJ2-3; a weak D match, TRBD2 (7 bases). Germline loops: CDR1 MGHDK, CDR2 SYGVNS. CDR3 length equals 18 residues. The V gene lost 3 bases and the J gene lost 6 bases, with 25 bases spanning the gap. The CDR3: CASSEGGLGTRGGDTQYF. Here the CDR3 DNA reads TGTGCCAGCAGTGAGGGGGGGCTCGGGACACGAGGCGGGGATACGCAGTATTTT.

This clonotype has just a few counts. At one boundary the junction diverges from the germline segment, which might be a read error. This rearrangement joins TRBV7-7 to TRBJ2-1; 7 bases map to TRBD2. The V gene's germline CDR1 is SSHAT and CDR2 FNYEAQ (reference sequence). The CDR3 is 13 amino acids. For the CDR3, the DNA is TGTGCTAGCAGCTTAGCGGGTACGACTGAGCAGTTCTTC. Its protein is CASSLAGTTEQFF.

This sequence joins TRBV7-8 and TRBJ1-2, with 10 bases aligning to TRBD1. CDR1 SGHVS and CDR2 FQNEAQ come from the germline V gene. This CDR3 spans 16 amino acids. V trimming: 6 bases; J trimming: 0 bases; junction bases outside the gene matches: 7. Here the CDR3 DNA reads TGTGCCAGCAGTGCCGGGGACAGGGGAACTAACTATGGCTACACCTTC. Encoded protein: CASSAGDRGTNYGYTF.

This clonotype showed up many times. The chain recombines TRBV5-1 with TRBJ1-2, with a weak D call TRBD1 (6 bases). The CDR3 covers 14 residues. CDR1 is SGHRS and CDR2 is YFSETQ in the germline V gene. V lost 0 bases and J lost 8, with 14 bases in between. The CDR3 DNA reads as TGCGCCAGCAGCTTGGAGGGGCAGGGGAACGGCTACACCTTC. Amino acid sequence: CASSLEGQGNGYTF.

The chain carries TRBV7-3 and TRBJ2-7; D is undetermined. The CDR3 loop spans 12 amino acids. With 3 bases removed from V and 3 bases from J, the gap between germline ends came to 6 bases. Germline V gene lookup returns CDR1 SGHTA and CDR2 FQGTGA. In DNA, the CDR3 is TGTGCCAGCAGCTTCGAATTCTACGAGCAGTACTTC. It encodes CASSFEFYEQYF.

This chain uses TRBV19 with TRBJ2-1; D remains unclear. The CDR3 covers 15 residues. CDR1 and CDR2 (germline): LNHDA, SQIVND (reference sequence). With 6 bases removed from V and 4 bases from J, the gap between germline ends came to 16 bases. CDR3 in amino acids: CASSPEPGEYNEQFF. The CDR3 bases are TGTGCCAGTAGCCCCGAGCCCGGCGAATACAATGAGCAGTTCTTC. The complete variable domain, with remaining parts taken from reference TRBV19 and TRBJ2-1, reads DGGITQSPKYLFRKEGQNVTLSCEQNLNHDAMYWYRQDPGQGLRLIYYSQIVNDFQKGDIAEGYSVSREKKESFPLTVTSAQKNPTAFYLCASSPEPGEYNEQFFGPGTRLTVL.

The rearrangement links TRBV29-1 to TRBJ1-1; no firm D call. The CDR3 runs 12 residues. With 2 bases removed from V and 6 bases from J, the gap between germline ends came to 10 bases. Germline values: CDR1 SQVTM, CDR2 ANQGSEA. The CDR3 spells CSVEIWKSEAFF. Here the CDR3 DNA reads TGCAGCGTTGAAATTTGGAAATCTGAAGCTTTCTTT.

This chain links TRBV5-1 with TRBJ1-1; D is possibly TRBD1 (5 bases). Trimming took 0 bases from V and 1 from J, leaving 13 bases between them. This CDR3 comprises 16 residues. Germline CDR1 and CDR2: SGHRS and YFSETQ. In DNA, the CDR3 is TGCGCCAGCAGCTTGGAAGGCAGGGCGAAGAACACTGAAGCTTTCTTT. This codes for CASSLEGRAKNTEAFF.

As concerns this clonotype: The germline gene is not matched at one end of the junction; a read error may be the cause. V is TRBV12-5 and J is TRBJ1-1; a weak D match, TRBD1 (6 bases). The CDR3 consists of 13 residues. Germline values: CDR1 LGHNT, CDR2 FRNRAP. The CDR3 is CASGLAETGEAFF. CDR3 DNA: TGTGCCAGTGGTTTGGCCGAAACAGGGGAAGCTTTCTTT.

The chain joins TRBV19 to TRBJ1-5, with TRBD1 identical over 11 bases. This CDR3 contains 17 residues. With 7 bases clipped from V and 5 bases from J, the junction kept 13 bases outside the gene matches. Per the germline V gene, CDR1 is LNHDA and CDR2 is SQIVND (reference sequence). The CDR3 region is CASTEGTGGFSDQPQHF. CDR3 DNA: TGTGCCAGTACCGAAGGGACAGGGGGGTTCAGTGATCAGCCCCAGCATTTT.

J is TRBJ2-2 and V is TRBV7-3, with no clear D. V dropped 5 bases and J dropped 6 bases, with 10 bases sitting between them. Germline-derived CDR1 and CDR2 are SGHTA and FQGTGA. This CDR3 spans 13 amino acids. CDR3 residues: CASSPTLAGELFF. Written as DNA, the CDR3 is TGTGCCAGCAGCCCTACCCTAGCCGGGGAGCTGTTTTTT.

The rearrangement joins TRBV20-1 to TRBJ2-7; weak D call: TRBD2 (5 bases). The CDR3 length is 15 residues. Trimming pared 3 bases from V and 1 base from J, leaving 16 bases between. Germline V gene sequence: CDR1 DFQATT, CDR2 SNEGSKA (reference sequence). In DNA, the CDR3 is TGCAGTGCTAGCTTTTCTCCGGACTCATCCTACGAGCAGTACTTC. Protein: CSASFSPDSSYEQYF.

The chain has TRBV6-6 and TRBJ2-1; 11 bases fit TRBD2. The J segment lost 5 bases and the V segment lost 10 bases, leaving 4 bases of the junction unmatched. The CDR3 contains 13 residues. Germline CDR1 MNHNY, CDR2 SVGAGI (reference sequence). The CDR3 reads CAIGTSGNNEQFF. CDR3 nucleotide sequence: TGTGCCATCGGGACTAGCGGAAACAATGAGCAGTTCTTC.

The rearrangement joins TRBV19 to TRBJ1-1, with TRBD1 identical over 8 bases. Germline V gives CDR1 LNHDA, CDR2 SQIVND (reference sequence). This CDR3 contains 11 residues. The J segment lost 9 bases and the V segment lost 7 bases, leaving 4 bases of the junction unmatched. Written as DNA, the CDR3 is TGTGCCAGTACCAGGACAGGGCAAGCTTTCTTT. Its translation is CASTRTGQAFF. Looking up the rest from reference TRBV19 and TRBJ1-1 gives the full variable domain: DGGITQSPKYLFRKEGQNVTLSCEQNLNHDAMYWYRQDPGQGLRLIYYSQIVNDFQKGDIAEGYSVSREKKESFPLTVTSAQKNPTAFYLCASTRTGQAFFGQGTRLTVV.

This clonotype occurred a few times. This may arise from a read error, as a much more abundant clone is one base away. The V call is TRBV12-3 or TRBV12-4, the J call TRBJ2-7; the D is unclear. The CDR3 runs 12 residues. The CDR3 nucleotides are TGTGCCAGCAGCACGGGCTCCTACGGGCAGTACTTC. This encodes CASSTGSYGQYF.

In its sample, this clonotype was seen many times. This sequence joins TRBV19 and TRBJ1-1; D unclear. Deletions cut 6 bases from V and 0 bases from J, with 14 bases between. Looked up from germline, CDR1 is LNHDA and CDR2 is SQIVND (reference sequence). The CDR3 is 15 amino acids. The CDR3 DNA reads as TGTGCCAGTAGGGTTTCGGAGCTATTGAACACTGAAGCTTTCTTT. Translating gives CASRVSELLNTEAFF.

The DNA for the CDR3 is TGTGCCAGTAGTCGACAGGGTTCACCCCTCCACTTT. Encoded protein: CASSRQGSPLHF. The chain has TRBV19 and TRBJ1-6; the match to TRBD1 covers 7 bases. The germline gives CDR1 LNHDA, CDR2 SQIVND (reference sequence). The V and J ends lost 5 bases and 9 bases, in that order; junction bases with no gene match: 1. This CDR3 spans 12 amino acids.

V is TRBV2 and J is TRBJ2-2, with D possibly TRBD1 on 6 matching bases. V lost 8 bases and J lost 0, with 16 bases in between. There are 16 residues in the CDR3. Looked up from germline, CDR1 is SNHLY and CDR2 is FYNNEI. CDR3 bases: TGTGCCAGCCTCGTACAGGGCCAGACGAACACCGGGGAGCTGTTTTTT. As protein: CASLVQGQTNTGELFF.

The chain has TRBV5-5 and TRBJ2-7, with 7 bases fitting TRBD1. Germline assignment: CDR1 SGHKS and CDR2 YYEKEE (reference sequence). The CDR3 totals 14 residues. After removal of 4 bases from V and 5 bases from J, the junction contained 9 bases not matched to a gene. The CDR3 DNA sequence: TGTGCCAGCAGCCCTACCGGGACAGTAAACGAGCAGTACGTC. This sequence encodes CASSPTGTVNEQYV.

About this clonotype itself: A much more abundant neighbour one base away suggests this may be a read error. V gene TRBV6-4 combines with J gene TRBJ1-2, with 7 bases that match TRBD1. With V trimmed by 4 bases and J by 6 bases, 8 bases remained unmatched. The germline CDR1 and CDR2 sequences are MRHNA and SNTAGT. The CDR3 sequence is 14 residues long. DNA of the CDR3: TGTGCCAGCAGTGGCAAAGCAGGGGGTCATGGCTACACCTTC. This codes for CASSGKAGGHGYTF.

The V and J genes are TRBV7-8 and TRBJ2-5; 7 nucleotides align to TRBD2. CDR1 is SGHVS and CDR2 is FQNEAQ in the germline V gene. This CDR3 spans 16 amino acids. V was pared by 1 base and J by 2 bases, with 7 bases of the junction left unmatched. CDR3 loop: CASSLGVGLDQETQYF. The CDR3 DNA is TGTGCCAGCAGCTTAGGAGTTGGACTAGATCAAGAGACCCAGTACTTC.